The 8 T cell receptor beta chains reported below all come from one sample, sequenced in a study of shared T cell receptors in the human thymus. Using immunoSEQ multiplex PCR, the repertoire was profiled, and TCRdb retains in-frame clones only, with some absent. This sample has about 660,000 clones; about 89% occur once, and the top ten carry approximately 0.0097%. The same sample was also used in a study of human thymus T cells.

Material: thymocytes. The receptor set was obtained from a boy under two years old with a congenital heart defect.

V usage is TRBV14 and J usage is TRBJ2-2, with 12 bases that match TRBD2. With V trimmed by 0 bases and J by 1 base, 12 bases remained unmatched. The CDR3 length is 21 residues. CDR1 is SGHDN, CDR2 FVKESK, per germline. Written as DNA, the CDR3 is TGTGCCAGCAGCCAAGATCCTTATTATACTAGCGGGAGGAGGAACACCGGGGAGCTGTTTTTT. It yields the protein CASSQDPYYTSGRRNTGELFF.

The chain carries TRBV20-1 and TRBJ1-2; D is unresolved. Germline V gene data show CDR1 as DFQATT and CDR2 as SNEGSKA (reference sequence). CDR3 size: 10 residues. The V and J ends lost 1 base and 8 bases respectively, with 5 bases between them. The DNA for the CDR3 is TGCAGTGCTAGAGTGGAGGGCTACACCTTC. This encodes CSARVEGYTF.

The chain carries TRBV11-3 and TRBJ1-1, with TRBD1 identical over 7 bases. CDR1 SGHNT and CDR2 YENEEA come from the germline V gene. Losses at the gene ends were 5 bases for V and 4 bases for J; bases not matched to a gene: 7. The CDR3 has 14 residues. For the CDR3, the DNA is TGTGCCAGCAGCCAGGGGGGTTTAGGCACTGAAGCTTTCTTT. Amino acid sequence: CASSQGGLGTEAFF.

The chain recombines TRBV6-4 with TRBJ2-7; perhaps TRBD2 as D (5 bases). The CDR3 loop spans 14 amino acids. V was shortened by 8 bases and J by 2 bases, with 16 bases between the two germline ends. Looked up from germline, CDR1 is MRHNA and CDR2 is SNTAGT. Here the CDR3 reads CASQLRGETYEQYF. The CDR3 DNA reads as TGTGCCAGCCAACTCCGGGGAGAGACCTACGAGCAGTACTTC.

This CDR3 is CASSLEKTGEPQHF. The CDR3 region has the DNA TGTGCCAGCAGCTTGGAAAAGACAGGGGAGCCCCAGCATTTT. This chain uses TRBV7-9 with TRBJ1-5, with 8 bases that match TRBD1. The CDR3 totals 14 residues. Germline CDR1 is SEHNR and CDR2 is FQNEAQ (reference sequence). V shed 3 bases, J shed 8 bases, and the junction held 6 bases outside the gene matches.

The V gene is TRBV7-8, the J gene TRBJ2-7, with 7 nucleotides matching TRBD1. After removal of 5 bases from V and 5 bases from J, the junction contained 18 bases not matched to a gene. Germline CDR1 reads SGHVS; CDR2 reads FQNEAQ. The CDR3 covers 17 residues. CDR3 nucleotide sequence: TGTGCCAGCAGCCCTACCCACCTCGTGACAGGGAAGCACGAGCAGTACTTC. Encoded protein: CASSPTHLVTGKHEQYF.

The CDR3 nucleotides are TGTGCCAGCAGGGGGGGACAGCCCCCTAACTATGGCTACACCTTC. Protein: CASRGGQPPNYGYTF. The chain joins TRBV27 to TRBJ1-2, with 7 nucleotides matching TRBD1. In germline, CDR1 is MNHEY, CDR2 SMNVEV (reference sequence). The CDR3 runs to 15 residues. J was trimmed by 0 bases and V by 6 bases; bases with no gene match: 7.

The rearrangement links TRBV28 to TRBJ2-2; 10 bases are shared with TRBD1. The length of the CDR3 is 15 residues. With 11 bases clipped from V and 7 bases from J, the junction kept 13 bases outside the gene matches. Germline CDR1 reads MDHEN; CDR2 reads SYDVKM. CDR3 amino acids: CAGGSGQGVGGELFF. CDR3 DNA sequence: TGTGCCGGAGGGTCTGGACAGGGGGTCGGCGGGGAGCTGTTTTTT.